The 29 T cell receptor beta chains below come from one sample, sequenced in a study of shared clonotypes between healthy human individuals. Some clones are missing from TCRdb's copy, which holds only in-frame ones; the method was immunoSEQ multiplex PCR. The sample carries fewer than 500,000 clones, 60% to 80% recorded once. The specimen sequenced was PBMCs. Every receptor here comes from a woman in her 40s in good health. Some clones in this sample may be carry-over from other donors' samples.

This clone appeared once. The genes are TRBV6-5 and TRBJ2-2, with a weak D call TRBD1 (5 bases). V lost 6 bases and J lost 7, with 15 bases in between. The CDR3 has 14 residues. Germline CDR1 is MNHEY and CDR2 is SVGAGI. The CDR3 sequence is CASSRTTYGGELFF. CDR3 sequence (DNA): TGTGCCAGCAGCAGGACAACTTATGGCGGGGAGCTGTTTTTT.

This chain links TRBV27 with TRBJ1-3; a weak D match, TRBD1 (5 bases). The CDR3 length is 18 residues. Germline CDR1 is MNHEY and CDR2 is SMNVEV (reference sequence). With 6 bases removed from V and 4 bases from J, the gap between germline ends came to 25 bases. The CDR3 loop reads CASSTRAPKGAHGNTIYF. In nucleotides, the CDR3 is TGTGCCAGCAGCACCCGCGCCCCGAAAGGGGCGCACGGAAACACCATATATTTT.

The chain combines TRBV5-4 with TRBJ2-7; TRBD1 matches at 10 bases. V shed 2 bases and J 5 bases; nucleotides not matched to a gene: 7. The CDR3 consists of 15 residues. Germline V lookup: CDR1 SGHNT, CDR2 YYREEE (reference sequence). CDR3 amino acids: CASSFRQGALNEQYF. CDR3 nucleotide sequence: TGTGCCAGCAGCTTCAGACAGGGGGCCTTAAACGAGCAGTACTTC.

V is TRBV7-3 and J is TRBJ2-7; no reliable D call. CDR3 size: 14 residues. CDR1 and CDR2 (germline): SGHTA, FQGTGA. V was pared by 2 bases and J by 4 bases, with 12 bases between. CDR3 amino acids: CASSLVPSPYEQYF. Here the CDR3 DNA reads TGTGCCAGCAGCTTAGTACCCTCTCCGTACGAGCAGTACTTC.

This clone was recorded only once. This chain uses TRBV7-2 with TRBJ2-2, with 8 bases identical to TRBD2. The V gene's germline CDR1 is SGHTA and CDR2 FQGNSA. CDR3 size: 15 residues. The ends lost 1 base at V and 5 bases at J; junction bases unmatched: 3. The CDR3 sequence: CASSLVGLVTGELFF. CDR3 DNA: TGTGCCAGCAGCTTAGTGGGACTAGTAACCGGGGAGCTGTTTTTT.

In regard to this clone: It differs at one base from a far larger clone, so likely a read error. The V and J genes are TRBV30 and TRBJ2-2, with a tentative D call TRBD2 (6 bases). This CDR3 region has 14 residues. Germline V gene sequence: CDR1 GTSNPN, CDR2 SVGIG (reference sequence). In DNA, the CDR3 is TGTGCCTGGAGTCTCGGACCAAACACCGGGGGGCTGTTTTTT. It yields the protein CAWSLGPNTGGLFF.

The CDR3 bases are TGTGCCACCAGCAGAGTTCAACAGGGTGCTGGAAACACCATATATTTT. Its translation is CATSRVQQGAGNTIYF. The rearrangement joins TRBV15 to TRBJ1-3, with a possible D match to TRBD1 (6 bases). Trimming cost V 1 base and J 2 bases, with 12 bases left between them. CDR3 size: 16 residues. CDR1 and CDR2 from the germline V gene are LNHNV and YYDKDF (reference sequence).

The chain has TRBV10-1 and TRBJ2-1, with TRBD2 identical over 12 bases. The V gene end was trimmed by 2 bases and the J gene end by 7 bases; junction bases not matched to a gene: 6. CDR3 length: 16 amino acids. Germline V gene data show CDR1 as WNHNN and CDR2 as SYGVQD (reference sequence). The CDR3 here is CASSEPGLAGNNEQFF. In nucleotides, the CDR3 is TGCGCCAGCAGTGAGCCGGGACTAGCGGGTAATAATGAGCAGTTCTTC.

This chain joins TRBV5-1 and TRBJ2-7; 11 bases are shared with TRBD2. Germline V gene data show CDR1 as SGHRS and CDR2 as YFSETQ. The CDR3 runs to 17 residues. J was trimmed by 1 base and V by 1 base; bases with no gene match: 7. The CDR3 is CASSLSSGGSTSYEQYF. In DNA form, the CDR3 reads TGCGCCAGCAGCTTGTCTAGCGGGGGGTCAACTTCCTACGAGCAGTACTTC.

This chain connects TRBV5-8 to TRBJ2-7; the D gene is possibly TRBD2 (5 bases). CDR1 SGHTS and CDR2 YDEGEE come from the germline V gene. V dropped 2 bases and J dropped 4 bases, with 10 bases sitting between them. This CDR3 has 13 amino acids. The CDR3 is CASSFRPGYEQYF. In DNA, the CDR3 is TGTGCCAGCAGCTTCCGTCCGGGGTACGAGCAGTACTTC.

CDR3 sequence reads: CASSPYSGNTIYF. The CDR3 DNA is TGCGCCAGCAGCCCTTACTCTGGAAACACCATATATTTT. V usage is TRBV4-3 and J usage is TRBJ1-3; D is ambiguous. Trimming removed 4 bases from V and 0 bases from J, with 4 bases in between. Looked up from germline, CDR1 is LGHNA and CDR2 is YSLEER. This CDR3 has 13 amino acids.

In regard to this clone: Given the absence of the conserved phenylalanine or tryptophan at the CDR3 end, a read error is likely. The chain combines TRBV10-2 with TRBJ2-3; D may be TRBD2 (6 bases). The CDR3 totals 14 residues. CDR1 and CDR2 from the germline V gene are WSHSY and SAAADI. The CDR3 DNA reads as TGCGCCAGCGGTGAAACGGGAGTTGGAGATACGCAGTATTCT. Translating gives CASGETGVGDTQYS.

The V gene is TRBV6-1, the J gene TRBJ1-1, with TRBD1 as a possible D gene (5 bases). The CDR3 is 14 residues long. Germline CDR1 is MNHNS and CDR2 is SASEGT. V was pared by 3 bases and J by 5 bases, with 13 bases between. CDR3 DNA sequence: TGTGCCAGCAGTGACTCGGGGGAGTCGACTGAAGCTTTCTTT. Its translation is CASSDSGESTEAFF.

The V gene is TRBV18, the J gene TRBJ1-5, with D unclear. The ends were cut back, 3 bases at V and 4 bases at J, with 10 bases in the middle. Looked up from germline, CDR1 is KGHSH and CDR2 is LQKENI. The CDR3 sequence is 14 residues long. The CDR3 reads CASSPFGDNQPQHF. In nucleotides, the CDR3 is TGTGCCAGCTCACCGTTTGGGGATAATCAGCCCCAGCATTTT.

The rearrangement uses TRBV7-6 and TRBJ2-3; D might be TRBD2 (6 bases). This CDR3 region has 16 residues. Per germline, CDR1 SGHVS and CDR2 FNYEAQ. V lost 5 bases to trimming and J lost 0 bases, with 15 bases between them. The CDR3 DNA is TGTGCCAGCAGCCCGATGGCGGGGACTAGCACAGATACGCAGTATTTT. Translating it yields CASSPMAGTSTDTQYF.

In nucleotides, the CDR3 is TGTGCCAGCAGCTTGGGGGTAGCGGGAGGTGGCGAGCAGTACTTC. It codes for CASSLGVAGGGEQYF. The gene calls are TRBV5-4 and TRBJ2-7; TRBD2 matches 10 bases. The J segment lost 6 bases and the V segment lost 0 bases, leaving 6 bases of the junction unmatched. This CDR3 region has 15 residues. Germline V gene lookup returns CDR1 SGHNT and CDR2 YYREEE (reference sequence). The full variable domain, completed using reference TRBV5-4 and TRBJ2-7, is ETGVTQSPTHLIKTRGQQVTLRCSSQSGHNTVSWYQQALGQGPQFIFQYYREEENGRGNFPPRFSGLQFPNYSSELNVNALELDDSALYLCASSLGVAGGGEQYFGPGTRLTVT.

The chain carries TRBV5-5 and TRBJ2-1; perhaps TRBD2 as D (6 bases). Looked up from germline, CDR1 is SGHKS and CDR2 is YYEKEE (reference sequence). Trimming shortened V by 2 bases and J by 8 bases, and 11 bases separated the two germline ends. The CDR3 is made up of 13 amino acids. Here the CDR3 reads CASSFDGRDEQFF. The CDR3 region has the DNA TGTGCCAGCAGCTTTGACGGGAGAGATGAGCAGTTCTTC.

CDR3 protein: CASQGSDEQYF. The CDR3 region has the DNA TGCGCCAGCCAAGGAAGCGACGAGCAGTACTTC. The V call is TRBV10-2, the J call TRBJ2-5; D is unresolved. With the DNA end fitting TRBJ2-7 better, the J assignment may be wrong. This CDR3 contains 11 residues. The germline V gene has CDR1 WSHSY and CDR2 SAAADI.

The chain has TRBV6-6 and TRBJ2-7, with D perhaps matching TRBD2 (5 bases). The CDR3 spans 15 residues. Trimming cost V 7 bases and J 0 bases, with 16 bases left between them. CDR1 is MNHNY and CDR2 is SVGAGI in the germline V gene (reference sequence). CDR3 sequence reads: CASKNGNSPSYEQYF. Written as DNA, the CDR3 is TGTGCCAGCAAGAACGGGAACTCTCCCTCCTACGAGCAGTACTTC.

The chain carries TRBV6-5 and TRBJ1-5; a possible D gene is TRBD1 (6 bases). V was trimmed by 4 bases and J by 6 bases, leaving 13 bases between them. The germline CDR1 and CDR2 sequences are MNHEY and SVGAGI. The CDR3 contains 14 residues. CDR3 nucleotides: TGTGCCAGCAGTTTAGGGGGGGAAGCTCAGCCCCAGCATTTT. Protein sequence: CASSLGGEAQPQHF.

This sequence joins TRBV9 and TRBJ2-7; D is ambiguous. Germline V lookup: CDR1 SGDLS, CDR2 YYNGEE. The CDR3 is made up of 13 amino acids. V was clipped by 0 bases and J by 6 bases, with 10 bases between them. DNA of the CDR3: TGTGCCAGCAGCGTAGTTCAATTCAGCGAGCAGTACTTC. Protein sequence: CASSVVQFSEQYF. Looking up the rest from reference TRBV9 and TRBJ2-7 gives the full variable domain: DSGVTQTPKHLITATGQRVTLRCSPRSGDLSVYWYQQSLDQGLQFLIQYYNGEERAKGNILERFSAQQFPDLHSELNLSSLELGDSALYFCASSVVQFSEQYFGPGTRLTVT.

The gene calls are TRBV30 and TRBJ1-3; D is undetermined. Trimming removed 0 bases at V and 5 bases at J, with 8 bases between. Germline assignment: CDR1 GTSNPN and CDR2 SVGIG (reference sequence). The CDR3 length is 13 residues. Here the CDR3 reads CAWSVSGRNTIYF. CDR3 in DNA: TGTGCCTGGAGTGTTTCAGGCCGAAACACCATATATTTT.

This clone has a count of ten or more. J is TRBJ2-3 and V is TRBV28; a weak D match, TRBD1 (6 bases). V dropped 3 bases and J dropped 0 bases, with 13 bases sitting between them. This CDR3 has 16 residues. Germline assignment: CDR1 MDHEN and CDR2 SYDVKM. In DNA form, the CDR3 reads TGTGCCAGCAGTTTTACAGGGAGCATTAGCACAGATACGCAGTATTTT. This gives the protein CASSFTGSISTDTQYF.

The CDR3 nucleotides are TGTGCCAGCAGGGGACTAGCGGGAGATACGCAGTATTTT. This sequence encodes CASRGLAGDTQYF. V usage is TRBV2 and J usage is TRBJ2-3; TRBD2 matches at 12 bases. Trimming cost V 6 bases and J 5 bases; bases outside gene matches: 0. Per the germline V gene, CDR1 is SNHLY and CDR2 is FYNNEI. CDR3 size: 13 residues.

The J gene is TRBJ2-2, the V gene TRBV4-3; D ambiguous. Germline-derived CDR1 and CDR2 are LGHNA and YSLEER. The ends were cut back, 0 bases at V and 1 base at J, with 12 bases in the middle. CDR3 size: 17 residues. This chain's CDR3 is CASSQDIGFLNTGELFF. CDR3 bases: TGCGCCAGCAGCCAAGACATCGGCTTCCTGAACACCGGGGAGCTGTTTTTT.

The V call is TRBV19, the J call TRBJ1-5; D remains ambiguous. The V end lost 5 bases, the J end lost 1 base, and 12 bases lay between the germline ends. Germline CDR1 is LNHDA and CDR2 is SQIVND (reference sequence). The CDR3 runs to 15 residues. DNA of the CDR3: TGTGCCAGTAGTTCAGCCGGGATCAGCAATCAGCCCCAGCATTTT. It yields the protein CASSSAGISNQPQHF.

The rearrangement links TRBV19 to TRBJ2-5; tentatively, D is TRBD1 (5 bases). Germline-derived CDR1 and CDR2 are LNHDA and SQIVND (reference sequence). V was shortened by 4 bases and J by 0 bases, with 15 bases between the two germline ends. The length of the CDR3 is 16 residues. The CDR3 is CASSRGLRQNQETQYF. Here the CDR3 DNA reads TGTGCCAGTAGTAGAGGCCTTAGACAGAACCAAGAGACCCAGTACTTC.

CDR3: CASSSLWGNEQFF. The CDR3 DNA reads TGTGCCAGCAGCTCCCTTTGGGGCAATGAGCAGTTCTTC. The chain couples TRBV7-9 to TRBJ2-1; unclear D gene. V lost 4 bases and J 6 bases, leaving 10 bases between the germline ends. The germline gives CDR1 SEHNR, CDR2 FQNEAQ (reference sequence). The CDR3 runs to 13 residues.

On this clone: The identical CDR3 is also encoded by other nucleotide sequences in the sample. The V gene is TRBV29-1, the J gene TRBJ2-6; D is ambiguous. The CDR3 has 13 residues. The germline gives CDR1 SQVTM, CDR2 ANQGSEA. Between the trimmed V and J ends, which lost 6 bases and 1 base, there was a span of 7 bases. The CDR3 spells CSVALSGANVLTF. The CDR3 nucleotides are TGCAGCGTCGCCCTTTCTGGGGCCAACGTCCTGACTTTC.